Described below is a single T cell receptor (beta chain) sequence and its context. Its antigen is undetermined. These data originate in a study of shared clonotypes between healthy human individuals. Study conclusions and caveats: Clonotype sharing among donors, it was expected, would be affected by sequencing depth. A limitation of the genetic and exposure-history diversity represented arose from few donors.

The table came from immunoSEQ multiplex PCR; TCRdb's copy has only in-frame clones and leaves some out. The sample has millions of clones; 85% to 95% are singletons. V shed 6 bases, J shed 7 bases, and the junction held 6 bases outside the gene matches. This CDR3 has 14 residues. Germline V gene data show CDR1 as MNHEY and CDR2 as SVGAGI. Sequenced sample: naive CD4+ T cells sorted from blood. Subset defined: CD45RA+ positively selected. This chain links TRBV6-5 with TRBJ1-4; 9 bases match TRBD1. The TCR was taken from a man aged 18-30 years in good health. DNA of the CDR3: TGTGCCAGCAGCCGGACAGGGGTTTCTGAAAAACTGTTTTTT. Residues: CASSRTGVSEKLFF.